This T cell receptor (beta chain) was recorded in a study of PD-L1 blockade in urothelial cancer. Background on the study: Analysis of blood occurred 3 weeks (second dose) and 6 weeks after treatment start. Overall study results and limits: Tumor-associated clones in the blood of durable-benefit patients grew more at 3 weeks.

Only in-frame clones appear in the TCRdb table, and some are missing; sequencing was by immunoSEQ multiplex PCR. The sample consists of 45,000 to 55,000 clones, approximately 86% of them appearing once. With respect to this clone: What it binds is not known.

Time point here: peripheral blood 6 weeks after treatment start. The CDR3 contains 15 residues. With 4 bases removed from V and 1 base from J, the gap between germline ends came to 11 bases. CDR1 is LNHDA and CDR2 is SQIVND in the germline V gene (reference sequence). The rearrangement uses TRBV19 and TRBJ1-3; tentatively, D is TRBD1 (6 bases). This sequence originates from a man between 45 and 60 years old with urothelial cancer. Sequencing used PBMCs, obtained around atezolizumab (anti-PD-L1) treatment. Here the CDR3 reads CASSTQGSSGNTIYF. CDR3 sequence (DNA): TGTGCCAGTAGTACGCAGGGGTCGTCTGGAAACACCATATATTTT. The full variable domain, its missing parts supplied by reference TRBV19 and TRBJ1-3, is DGGITQSPKYLFRKEGQNVTLSCEQNLNHDAMYWYRQDPGQGLRLIYYSQIVNDFQKGDIAEGYSVSREKKESFPLTVTSAQKNPTAFYLCASSTQGSSGNTIYFGEGSWLTVV.